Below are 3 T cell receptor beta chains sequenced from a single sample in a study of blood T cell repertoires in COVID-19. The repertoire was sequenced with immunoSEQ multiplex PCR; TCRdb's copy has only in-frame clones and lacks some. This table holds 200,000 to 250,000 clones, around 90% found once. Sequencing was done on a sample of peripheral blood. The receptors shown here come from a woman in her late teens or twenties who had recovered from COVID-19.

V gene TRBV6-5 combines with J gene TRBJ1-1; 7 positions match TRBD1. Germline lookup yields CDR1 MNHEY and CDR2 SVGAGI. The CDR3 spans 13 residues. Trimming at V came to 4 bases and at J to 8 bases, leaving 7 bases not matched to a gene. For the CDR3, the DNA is TGTGCCAGCAGTTTACAGGGGTTAAGCGAAGCTTTCTTT. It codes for CASSLQGLSEAFF.

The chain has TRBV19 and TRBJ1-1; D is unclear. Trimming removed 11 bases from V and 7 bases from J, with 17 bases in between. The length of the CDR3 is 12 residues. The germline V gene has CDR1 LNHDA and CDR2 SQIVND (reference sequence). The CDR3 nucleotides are TGTGCCGGGTCATTTACTACGGGTGAAGCTTTCTTT. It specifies CAGSFTTGEAFF.

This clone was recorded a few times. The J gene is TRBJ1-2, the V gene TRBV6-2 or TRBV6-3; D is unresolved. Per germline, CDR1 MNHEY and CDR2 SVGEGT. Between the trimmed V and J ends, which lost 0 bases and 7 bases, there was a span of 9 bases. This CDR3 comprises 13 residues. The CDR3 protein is CASSYSFSFGYTF. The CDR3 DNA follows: TGTGCCAGCAGTTACTCGTTCAGTTTTGGCTACACCTTC.